This TCR beta chain was identified in a study of beta chain features in type 1 diabetes (dated by TCRdb to the late 2010s). Study-wide context: Mean age, gender distribution, total cell number and subset yield were not different between patients and healthy donors. Across all samples, about 110 million sorted cells were examined, and cell number per subset correlated strongly with RNA yield. The study compared the TCRB repertoires of sorted circulating CD4+ T cell subsets in recently diagnosed type 1 diabetes patients with those in matched healthy donors. Naive and central memory subsets were obtained from all 30 or so donors, but regulatory and stem cell-like memory subsets were isolated from only 8 patients and roughly eight healthy donors.

Comment on this clone: The target of this receptor is not known. Base qualities are not provided; no much larger clone lies one nucleotide away.

In the germline V gene (reference sequence), CDR1 corresponds to SEHNR and CDR2 to FQNEAQ. The CDR3, from cysteine to phenylalanine, totals 15 residues. Only CDR3 DNA remains: 45 bases, in frame from the first base. Trimming takes 6 bases off V and 10 bases off J; junction bases not matched to a gene: 7. Each donor gave one peripheral blood draw, averaging approximately 110 mL, which was collected into heparinised tubes. Using a panel that included CD45RO, CCR7, CD25, CD127, CD95 and CD27, naive, central memory, regulatory and stem cell-like memory CD4+ T cells were sorted on a BD FACSAria II. Purity was above 95% for every sorted population. PBMCs were isolated immediately by Lymphoprep density gradient centrifugation and stained directly without culture. To minimize batch effects, samples were stained and sorted in pairs, one healthy donor with one patient per experiment. The investigation overall reported the following: At VDJ recombination sites, patients with type 1 diabetes made fewer insertions and deleted more nucleotides, a pattern implying thymic rearrangement abnormalities. Naive, central memory and regulatory TCRB repertoires appeared to be more alike among patients than among healthy donors. Type 1 diabetes patients showed a moderate but significant shortening of TCRB CDR3 length in all four CD4+ subsets. Only small numbers of individuals were included in the HLA sub-analyses, which left unresolved whether HLA type had any influence on TCRB rearrangement. Shorter templates might be favored by PCR, yet because patient and control samples were amplified and corrected together, any such skew would affect both groups equally. Because cDNA was sequenced instead of genomic DNA, activated cells with high expression could be over-represented, although the groups did not differ in activation or CD3 levels.

All of the isolated RNA was reverse transcribed with the High Capacity cDNA Reverse Transcription Kit, so expressed TCRB transcripts were sequenced. Deep immunoSEQ sequencing was performed on naive, central memory and regulatory T cell samples, with an average of around 3.5 million total reads per sample. After sorted cells were lysed in RLT buffer, RNA was extracted with DNase-treated RNeasy Micro or Mini kits, with the choice depending on cell number. To prevent cross-contamination, each cell subset was processed individually, whereas patient and healthy donor samples were processed jointly. Using the immunoSEQ multiplex PCR, TCRB sequences were amplified from cDNA into 87-bp fragments spanning the CDR3 region. Sequencing of the amplicons was performed on the Illumina HiSeq platform. Per the authors' processing: Synthetic template baselines were used to correct PCR bias computationally, reads within Hamming distance 2 were collapsed together, and singletons that could not be merged were discarded. Reads were aligned against IMGT so that V, D and J genes, CDR3 length and insertions or deletions at six rearrangement sites could be assigned. Within each subset, clonotype counts were normalized to sorted cell number, and only after that were true diversity and Gini coefficients computed with the tcR R package. The overlap coefficient, calculated on TCRB nucleotide sequences, was used to quantify repertoire sharing. Out-of-frame TCRB sequences from naive cells were analyzed as a proxy for the pre-selection repertoire. TCRdb took this table from immuneACCESS and kept in-frame rearrangements with V and J called. Such tables lack part of the clones; where checked against another copy, unresolved V genes explain under half of the gap, and the rest is unexplained. From that table come the V and J calls and clone size; the DNA was used to work out D and trimming. The sample includes some 290,000 clones, with roughly 24% observed a single time. Around 0.012% of the sample is in the top ten clones.

Material: naive CD4+ T cells from blood. This specimen's cell subset or site label, per the study, means: true naive CD4+ T cells. The TCR comes from a woman in her twenties or thirties with type 1 diabetes. The chain was built from TRBV7-9 and TRBJ2-1, and TRBD2 matches 15 of the central bases. For the CDR3, the sequence is CASRTGTSGRMEQFF. The sequence in DNA is TGTGCCAGCAGGACCGGGACTAGCGGGAGGATGGAGCAGTTCTTC.